The table lists the clone carrying this T cell receptor (beta chain) with many counts. The library was built from about 370 ng RNA with molecular barcoded adaptors for alpha/delta and beta/gamma chains. In TCRdb, the reads were re-called with MiXCR into one record per CDR3 protein. The repertoire holds some 41,000 distinct CDR3 sequences, with 10% to 15% as singletons. The sample originates from a study of read filtering for tumor transcriptome and immune sequencing. V lost 4 bases and J lost 3, with 13 bases in between. CDR3 length equals 14 residues. Germline assignment: CDR1 MNHEY and CDR2 SMNVEV (reference sequence).

This receptor was obtained from a donor aged 40 or over with multiple myeloma. The rearrangement links TRBV27 to TRBJ2-7; perhaps TRBD1 as D (5 bases). The source material was a population of CD138-negative cells sorted from bone marrow. The CDR3 sequence: CASSSGSTGYEQYF. CDR3 DNA sequence: TGTGCCAGCAGTTCCGGGTCTACAGGCTACGAGCAGTACTTC.